Listed below are T cell receptor beta chains from one sample, sequenced in a study of blood T cell repertoires in COVID-19. Generated by immunoSEQ multiplex PCR, the TCRdb table keeps only in-frame clones and is missing some. Of tens of thousands of clones listed, more than 70% are singletons. Sequenced input: peripheral blood. Receptors originate from a woman of 80 years or more in a cohort sampled during active or convalescent COVID-19. CDR3s include the opening cysteine and the closing phenylalanine or tryptophan. Each record gives: D gene, V gene, J gene, CDR3 protein. The D gene is left open where the match is weak.

D: .
V: TRBV7-9
J: TRBJ1-5
CDR3: CASSLGLPASNQPQHF

D: TRBD2
V: TRBV6-5
J: TRBJ2-7
CDR3: CASSHPGLAGEQYF

D: TRBD1
V: TRBV28
J: TRBJ1-6
CDR3: CASREGTGGSPLHF

D: .
V: TRBV27
J: TRBJ1-1
CDR3: CASSHRMNTEAFF

D: .
V: TRBV2
J: TRBJ1-4
CDR3: CASSEVRREKLFF

D: .
V: TRBV6-5
J: TRBJ2-5
CDR3: CASHWRHPQETQYF

D: TRBD2
V: TRBV19
J: TRBJ2-1
CDR3: CASSRGGVLGNEQFF

D: .
V: TRBV5-5
J: TRBJ1-6
CDR3: CASSLTRQTNSPLHF

D: .
V: TRBV7-9
J: TRBJ2-4
CDR3: CASSPRGGAKNIQYF

D: TRBD1
V: TRBV5-1
J: TRBJ2-5
CDR3: CASSPDRGTQETQYF

D: .
V: TRBV5-1
J: TRBJ1-1
CDR3: CASSLRTDHTEAFF

D: .
V: TRBV5-1
J: TRBJ1-2
CDR3: CASSLDFDSSWGYTF

D: .
V: TRBV6-5
J: TRBJ2-7
CDR3: CASSAEGHSPQYF

D: TRBD1
V: TRBV7-3
J: TRBJ1-1
CDR3: CASGRGDRDEAFF

D: .
V: TRBV18
J: TRBJ2-3
CDR3: CASSPGLHTDTQYF

D: .
V: TRBV10-1
J: TRBJ2-5
CDR3: CASSESRAQETQYF

D: TRBD1
V: TRBV11-2
J: TRBJ1-1
CDR3: CASSLWTGLNTEAFF

D: TRBD1
V: TRBV2
J: TRBJ1-2
CDR3: CASRRDRPNYGYTF

D: .
V: TRBV6-5
J: TRBJ1-3
CDR3: CASSRTVQTGNTIYF

D: TRBD2
V: TRBV3-1/TRBV3-2
J: TRBJ2-3
CDR3: CASSQATSGRSDTQYF

D: TRBD1
V: TRBV3-1/TRBV3-2
J: TRBJ1-1
CDR3: CASSQDSGTGGLNTEAFF

D: .
V: TRBV5-1
J: TRBJ2-5
CDR3: CASSLVTAYQETQYF

D: TRBD1
V: TRBV9
J: TRBJ1-3
CDR3: CASSVGQGGGNTIYF